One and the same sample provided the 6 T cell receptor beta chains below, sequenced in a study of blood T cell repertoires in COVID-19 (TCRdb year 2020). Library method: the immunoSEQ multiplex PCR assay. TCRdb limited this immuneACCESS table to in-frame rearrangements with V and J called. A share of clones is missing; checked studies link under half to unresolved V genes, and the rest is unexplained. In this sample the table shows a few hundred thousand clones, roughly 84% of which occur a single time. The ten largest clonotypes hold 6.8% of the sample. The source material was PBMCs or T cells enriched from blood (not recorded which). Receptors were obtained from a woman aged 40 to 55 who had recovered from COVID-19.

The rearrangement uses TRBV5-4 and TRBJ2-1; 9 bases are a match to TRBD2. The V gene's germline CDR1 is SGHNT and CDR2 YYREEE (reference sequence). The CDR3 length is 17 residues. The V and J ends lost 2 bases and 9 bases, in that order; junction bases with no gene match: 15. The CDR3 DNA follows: TGTGCCAGCAGCTTCATAGCGGGAGCCTATTTGGGGGGTGAGCAGTTCTTC. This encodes CASSFIAGAYLGGEQFF. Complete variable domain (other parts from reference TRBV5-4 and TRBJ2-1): ETGVTQSPTHLIKTRGQQVTLRCSSQSGHNTVSWYQQALGQGPQFIFQYYREEENGRGNFPPRFSGLQFPNYSSELNVNALELDDSALYLCASSFIAGAYLGGEQFFGPGTRLTVL.

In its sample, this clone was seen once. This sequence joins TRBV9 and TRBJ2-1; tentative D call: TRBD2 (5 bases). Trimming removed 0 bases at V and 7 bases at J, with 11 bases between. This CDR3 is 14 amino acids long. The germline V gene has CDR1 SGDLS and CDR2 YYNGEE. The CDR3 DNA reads TGTGCCAGCAGCGTAGGAGCTAGCAGAAATGAGCAGTTCTTC. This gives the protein CASSVGASRNEQFF.

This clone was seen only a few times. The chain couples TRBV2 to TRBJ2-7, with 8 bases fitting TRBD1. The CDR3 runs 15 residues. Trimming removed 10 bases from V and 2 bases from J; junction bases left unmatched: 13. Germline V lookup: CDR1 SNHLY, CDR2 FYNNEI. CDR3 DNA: TGTGCCACCAAATCCAACAGGGGGGCTACCTACGAGCAGTACTTC. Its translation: CATKSNRGATYEQYF.

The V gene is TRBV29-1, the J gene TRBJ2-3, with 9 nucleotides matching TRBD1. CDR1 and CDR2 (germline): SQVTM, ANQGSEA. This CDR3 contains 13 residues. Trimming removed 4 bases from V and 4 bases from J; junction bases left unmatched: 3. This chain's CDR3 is CSVGQGGSDTQYF. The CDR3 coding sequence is TGCAGCGTTGGACAGGGGGGTTCAGATACGCAGTATTTT.

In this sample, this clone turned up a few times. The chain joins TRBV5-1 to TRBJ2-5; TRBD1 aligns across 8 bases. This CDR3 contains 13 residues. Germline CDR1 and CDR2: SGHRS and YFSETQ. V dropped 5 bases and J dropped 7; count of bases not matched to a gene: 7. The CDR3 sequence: CASRGTGGLTQYF. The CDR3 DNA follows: TGCGCCAGCAGGGGGACAGGCGGGTTGACCCAGTACTTC. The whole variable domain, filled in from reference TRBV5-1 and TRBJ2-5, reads KAGVTQTPRYLIKTRGQQVTLSCSPISGHRSVSWYQQTPGQGLQFLFEYFSETQRNKGNFPGRFSGRQFSNSRSEMNVSTLELGDSALYLCASRGTGGLTQYFGPGTRLLVL.

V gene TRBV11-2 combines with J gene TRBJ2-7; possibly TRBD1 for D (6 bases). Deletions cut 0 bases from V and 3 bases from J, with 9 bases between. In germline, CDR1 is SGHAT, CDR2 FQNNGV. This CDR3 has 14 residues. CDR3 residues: CASSLDQGYYEQYV. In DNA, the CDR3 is TGTGCCAGCAGCTTAGACCAGGGGTACTACGAGCAGTACGTC.